This T cell receptor (beta chain) was found in a study of blood T cell repertoires in COVID-19 (TCRdb year 2020). General notes on the study: The collaborator samples originated in the United States, Italy and Spain and spanned the acute and convalescent phases of COVID-19. The prospective study material was composed of cDNA or gDNA derived from T cells, B-cell-depleted T cells, or PBMCs. The dataset comprised deeply sampled blood TCRbeta repertoires from subjects exposed to, actively infected with, or recovered from COVID-19. The repertoires were released in a freely available public database intended as a resource for research on the immune response to SARS-CoV-2. Samples were obtained from the ongoing ImmuneRACE study (first 160 participants) and from about 1,300 subjects provided by 6 global collaborators. The sample metadata nearly always contained a de-identified subject ID, COVID-19 status, age in years and sex. Where HLA class I and class II types were available, the types were taken from metadata supplied by the sample provider, not from assay-based typing.

Each collaborating institution followed its own protocols to collect whole blood in K2EDTA tubes. For TCRbeta analysis, collaborators shipped samples in one of three forms: frozen whole blood, isolated PBMCs, or DNA extracted from either of those sample types. A remark on this clone: Its specific antigen is unknown. Base qualities are not provided; no much larger clone lies one nucleotide away.

TCRbeta CDR3 regions were amplified from genomic DNA using the immunoSEQ Assay, a bias-controlled multiplex PCR. In the source study's methods: The number of nucleated cells in each sample was estimated from the amplification of reference gene primers within the assay. To quantify the absolute abundance of each unique TCRbeta CDR3 rearrangement, sequence reads were collapsed and filtered. For each sample, productive Simpson clonality was calculated by taking the square root of Simpson's diversity index across productive rearrangements. Here the immuneACCESS table is served through TCRdb, limited to in-frame sequences with V and J called. Missing clones are a known gap in these copies; in checked studies unresolved V genes cover under half, and the rest lacks a known reason. The V and J calls and clone size were taken over from that table, and D and trimming were inferred from the DNA. Recorded for this sample are roughly 77,000 clones; around 90% of them occurred a single time. The ten top clones hold over 4.5% of the sample.

Spanning cysteine to phenylalanine, the CDR3 consists of 18 amino acids. Kept here is only the CDR3 DNA, which spans 54 bases and is read in frame from base 1. Looking up the germline V gene yields CDR1 SQVTM and CDR2 ANQGSEA. For this chain, trimming is 6 bases at the V end and 5 bases at the J end, and the number of junction bases without a gene match is 20. General findings and caveats noted by the study authors: How much clinical and demographic metadata was included differed by source and by participant, and the metadata was provided uncurated.

The sample comprised peripheral blood. The sequence was obtained from a human donor in a cohort sampled during active COVID-19. The chain is encoded by TRBV29-1 joined to TRBJ1-4, and TRBD1 aligns with 8 junction nucleotides. The nucleotide sequence is TGCAGCGTGGACGGGCTATGGACAGGGTTTGGGGAGAATGAAAAACTGTTTTTT. This sequence encodes CSVDGLWTGFGENEKLFF.